The following is a T cell receptor (beta chain) sequence with its context. Its antigen is unknown. The method was immunoSEQ multiplex PCR; TCRdb's version includes in-frame clones alone and lacks a portion of them. The sample carries roughly 120,000 clones, around 90% recorded once. This sample was included in a study of T cell responses to AZD1222 COVID-19 vaccine. Overall study findings and caveats: Baseline serology detected seropositivity in only five or six AZD1222 recipients. Donors skewed white British and female; clonal diversity was possibly underestimated. Unmutated variant regions are reportedly the target of nearly half of TCRs that are spike-specific.

Deletions cut 5 bases from V and 6 bases from J, with 11 bases between. The CDR3 has 13 residues. CDR1 and CDR2 (germline): SGHAT, FQDESV (reference sequence). This TCR came from an adult in good health. The material was peripheral blood, obtained on day 0 of AZD1222 vaccination. The rearrangement uses TRBV11-1 and TRBJ2-1; possible D gene TRBD1, 6 bases. The CDR3 is CASSADRINEQFF. CDR3 nucleotide sequence: TGTGCCAGCAGCGCGGACAGAATCAATGAGCAGTTCTTC.